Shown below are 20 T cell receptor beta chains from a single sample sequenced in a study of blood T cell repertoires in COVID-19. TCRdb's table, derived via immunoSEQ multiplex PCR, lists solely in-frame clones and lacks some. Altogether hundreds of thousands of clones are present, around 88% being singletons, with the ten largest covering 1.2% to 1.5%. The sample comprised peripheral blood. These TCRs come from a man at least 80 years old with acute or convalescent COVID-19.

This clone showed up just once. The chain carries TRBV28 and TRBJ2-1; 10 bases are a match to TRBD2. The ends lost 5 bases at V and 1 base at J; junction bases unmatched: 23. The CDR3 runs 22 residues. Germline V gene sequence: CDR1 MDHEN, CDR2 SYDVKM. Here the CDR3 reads CASSPTLGLAGASVLSYNEQFF. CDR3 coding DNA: TGTGCCAGCAGTCCCACCCTCGGGCTAGCGGGAGCTAGTGTTTTGTCCTACAATGAGCAGTTCTTC.

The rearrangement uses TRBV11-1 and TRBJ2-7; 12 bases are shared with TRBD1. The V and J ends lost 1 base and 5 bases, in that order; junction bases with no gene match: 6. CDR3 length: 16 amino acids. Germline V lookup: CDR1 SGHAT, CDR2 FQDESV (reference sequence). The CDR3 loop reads CASSLVGTGGPNEQYF. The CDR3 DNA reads TGTGCCAGCAGCTTAGTTGGGACAGGGGGCCCCAACGAGCAGTACTTC.

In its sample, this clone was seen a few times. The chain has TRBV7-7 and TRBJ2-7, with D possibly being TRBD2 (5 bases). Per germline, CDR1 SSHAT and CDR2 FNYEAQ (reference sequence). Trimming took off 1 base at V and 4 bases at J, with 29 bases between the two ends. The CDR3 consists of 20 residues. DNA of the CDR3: TGTGCCAGCAGCTTAGGGAAAGGAGTGCACGACCGGGCTAAGCGGTACGAGCAGTACTTC. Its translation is CASSLGKGVHDRAKRYEQYF.

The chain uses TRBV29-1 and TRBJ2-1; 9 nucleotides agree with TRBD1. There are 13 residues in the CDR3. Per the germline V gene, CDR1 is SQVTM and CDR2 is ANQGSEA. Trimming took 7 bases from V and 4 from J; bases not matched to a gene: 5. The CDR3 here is CSAGTGWYNEQFF. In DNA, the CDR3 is TGCAGCGCCGGGACAGGGTGGTACAATGAGCAGTTCTTC.

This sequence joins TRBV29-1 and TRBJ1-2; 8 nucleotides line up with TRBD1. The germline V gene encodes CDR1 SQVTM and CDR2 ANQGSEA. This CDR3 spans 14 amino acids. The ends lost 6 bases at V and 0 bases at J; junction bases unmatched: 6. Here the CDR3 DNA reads TGCAGCGTGCAGGGGGCCCCAGCTAACTATGGCTACACCTTC. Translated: CSVQGAPANYGYTF. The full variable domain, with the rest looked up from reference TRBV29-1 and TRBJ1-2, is SAVISQKPSRDICQRGTSLTIQCQVDSQVTMMFWYRQQPGQSLTLIATANQGSEATYESGFVIDKFPISRPNLTFSTLTVSNMSPEDSSIYLCSVQGAPANYGYTFGSGTRLTVV.

CDR3 sequence reads: CASSYGGMGTEAFF. The CDR3, as DNA: TGTGCCAGCAGTTACGGAGGTATGGGCACTGAAGCTTTCTTT. V gene TRBV6-5 combines with J gene TRBJ1-1; no firm D call. Trimming cost V 2 bases and J 4 bases, with 11 bases left between them. Germline CDR1 is MNHEY and CDR2 is SVGAGI. CDR3 length: 14 residues.

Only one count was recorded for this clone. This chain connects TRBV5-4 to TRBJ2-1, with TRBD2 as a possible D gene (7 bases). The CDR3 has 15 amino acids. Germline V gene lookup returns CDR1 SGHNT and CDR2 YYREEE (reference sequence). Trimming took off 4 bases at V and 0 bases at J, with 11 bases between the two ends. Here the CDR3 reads CASSGGGLSYNEQFF. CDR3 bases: TGTGCCAGCAGCGGGGGGGGCCTCTCCTACAATGAGCAGTTCTTC.

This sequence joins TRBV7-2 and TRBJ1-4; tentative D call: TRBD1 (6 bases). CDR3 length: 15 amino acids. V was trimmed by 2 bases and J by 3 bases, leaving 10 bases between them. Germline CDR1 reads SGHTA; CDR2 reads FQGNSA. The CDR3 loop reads CASSLNGGPNEKLFF. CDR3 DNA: TGTGCCAGCAGCTTAAACGGGGGGCCTAATGAAAAACTGTTTTTT.

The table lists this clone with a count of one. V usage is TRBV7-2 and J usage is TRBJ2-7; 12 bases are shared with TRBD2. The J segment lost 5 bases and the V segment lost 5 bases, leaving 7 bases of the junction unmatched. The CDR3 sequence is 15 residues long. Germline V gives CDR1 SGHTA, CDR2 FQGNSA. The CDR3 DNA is TGTGCCAGCAGCGGCTGGACTAGCGGGATCAACGAGCAGTACTTC. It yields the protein CASSGWTSGINEQYF.

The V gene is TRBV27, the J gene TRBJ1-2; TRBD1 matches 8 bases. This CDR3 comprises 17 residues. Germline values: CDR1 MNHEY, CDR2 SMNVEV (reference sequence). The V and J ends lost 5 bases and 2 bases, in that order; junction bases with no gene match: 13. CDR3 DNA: TGTGCCAGCAGTCCCAGGGCAGGGGGCGGCATAAACTATGGCTACACCTTC. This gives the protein CASSPRAGGGINYGYTF.

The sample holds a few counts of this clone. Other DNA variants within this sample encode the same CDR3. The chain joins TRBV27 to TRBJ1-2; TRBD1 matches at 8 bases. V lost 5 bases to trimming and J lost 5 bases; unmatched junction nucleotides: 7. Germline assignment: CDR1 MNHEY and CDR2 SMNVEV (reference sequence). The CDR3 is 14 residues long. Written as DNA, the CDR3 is TGTGCCAGCAGTCCACGGACAGGGCCGTATGGCTACACCTTC. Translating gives CASSPRTGPYGYTF.

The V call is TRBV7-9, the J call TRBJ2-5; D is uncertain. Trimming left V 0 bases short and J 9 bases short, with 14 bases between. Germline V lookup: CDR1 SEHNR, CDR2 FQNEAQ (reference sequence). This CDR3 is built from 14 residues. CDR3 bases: TGTGCCAGCAGCTTAGCGGATCTTTGGGCTCCCCAGTACTTC. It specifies CASSLADLWAPQYF.

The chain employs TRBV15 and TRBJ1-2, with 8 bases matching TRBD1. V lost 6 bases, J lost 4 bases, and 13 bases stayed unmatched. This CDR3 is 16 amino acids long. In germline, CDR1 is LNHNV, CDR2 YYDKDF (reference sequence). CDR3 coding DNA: TGTGCCACCAGTACGACCCAGGGGGCGCATACCTATGGCTACACCTTC. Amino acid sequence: CATSTTQGAHTYGYTF.

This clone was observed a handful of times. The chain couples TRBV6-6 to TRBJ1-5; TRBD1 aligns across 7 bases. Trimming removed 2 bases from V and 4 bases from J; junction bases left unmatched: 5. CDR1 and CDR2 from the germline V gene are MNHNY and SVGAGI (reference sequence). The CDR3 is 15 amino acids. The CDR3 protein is CASSYPQGTNQPQHF. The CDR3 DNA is TGTGCCAGCAGTTACCCACAGGGGACTAATCAGCCCCAGCATTTT.

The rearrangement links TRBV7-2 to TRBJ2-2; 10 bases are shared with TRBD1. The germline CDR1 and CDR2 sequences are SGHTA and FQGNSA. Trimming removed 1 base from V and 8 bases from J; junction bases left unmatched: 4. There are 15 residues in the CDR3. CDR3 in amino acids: CASSLGRQGAGELFF. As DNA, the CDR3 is TGTGCCAGCAGCTTAGGCCGACAGGGGGCGGGGGAGCTGTTTTTT.

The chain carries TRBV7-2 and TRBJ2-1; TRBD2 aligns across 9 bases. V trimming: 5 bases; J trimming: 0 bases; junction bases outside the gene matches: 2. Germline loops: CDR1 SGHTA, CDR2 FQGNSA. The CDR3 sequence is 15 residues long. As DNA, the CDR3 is TGTGCCAGCAGCCCTAGCGGGGCCTCCTACAATGAGCAGTTCTTC. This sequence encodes CASSPSGASYNEQFF.

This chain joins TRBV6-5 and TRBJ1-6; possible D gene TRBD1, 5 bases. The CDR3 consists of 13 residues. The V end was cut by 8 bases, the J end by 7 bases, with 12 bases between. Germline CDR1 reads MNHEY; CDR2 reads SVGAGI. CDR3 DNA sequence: TGTGCCAGCTCTTGGGGGGGGAATTCACCCCTCCACTTT. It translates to CASSWGGNSPLHF.

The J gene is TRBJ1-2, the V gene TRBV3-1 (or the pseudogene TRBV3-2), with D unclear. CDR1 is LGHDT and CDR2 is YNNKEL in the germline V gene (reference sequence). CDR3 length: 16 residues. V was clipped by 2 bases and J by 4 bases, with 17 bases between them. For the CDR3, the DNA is TGTGCCAGCAGCCAACGTTACCAAGGCCGGGGCTATGGCTACACCTTC. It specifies CASSQRYQGRGYGYTF.

The CDR3 reads CASSDRLVQQFF. The CDR3 region has the DNA TGTGCCAGCAGCGACAGATTGGTTCAGCAGTTCTTC. The J gene is TRBJ2-1, the V gene TRBV28; maybe TRBD1 (5 bases). Germline V gene sequence: CDR1 MDHEN, CDR2 SYDVKM. The V and J ends lost 6 bases and 11 bases respectively, with 14 bases between them. The CDR3 consists of 12 residues.

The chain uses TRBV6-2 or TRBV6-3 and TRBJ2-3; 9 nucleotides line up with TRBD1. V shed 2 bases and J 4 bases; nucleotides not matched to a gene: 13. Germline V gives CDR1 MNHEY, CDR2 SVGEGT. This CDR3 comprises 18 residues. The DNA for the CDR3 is TGTGCCAGCAGTTACCCAAACCCCGGACAGGGGTCCCCAGATACGCAGTATTTT. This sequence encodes CASSYPNPGQGSPDTQYF.